What follows describes a single TCR beta chain. Antigen specificity is unknown. The CDR3 is 15 amino acids. CDR1 and CDR2 from the germline V gene are MNHEY and SMNVEV (reference sequence). V gave up 4 bases and J gave up 4 bases, with 14 bases separating them. Tumor samples were obtained before definitive surgery or chemotherapy. The table came from immunoSEQ multiplex PCR; TCRdb's copy has only in-frame clones and leaves some out. Counted here are 5,500 to 6,000 clones, 70% occurring once; the ten biggest clones make up around 7.6%. This sample was included in a study of high-grade serous ovarian cancer treatment subgroups. Across the study: Mean per sample: around 14,000 reads, several thousand unique TCR beta rearrangements. Study findings and constraints: The analyses considered CDR3 and ignored CDR1 and CDR2. Repertoire similarity ranged roughly 0.1 to 0.79 between tumors of one patient.

V gene TRBV27 combines with J gene TRBJ2-1; D perhaps matches TRBD2 (6 bases). The receptor was derived from a human donor with high-grade serous ovarian cancer. Material for sequencing was tumor tissue. DNA for the CDR3: TGTGCCAGCAGTTCCGCGGGGAATGGGTACAATGAGCAGTTCTTC. Its translation is CASSSAGNGYNEQFF.